This T cell receptor beta chain comes out of a study of T cells in Graves' hyperthyroidism and ophthalmopathy. Patients between 18 and 65 years old had hyperthyroidism, newly diagnosed and lasting under 2 months. Uncontrolled infection, other autoimmune disease, pregnancy or lactation led to exclusion. It was over 9.5 ml of fresh peripheral blood that supplied the PBMCs. The investigators amplified TCR beta CDR3 regions from RNA transcripts. A first-round RT-PCR of the TCR CDR3 used the HTBI primer set. MiXCR was run by TCRdb on the multiplex PCR reads, yielding one entry per CDR3 protein. This table has about 290,000 distinct CDR3 sequences, roughly an eighth appearing once. This CDR3 is 14 amino acids long. The V end lost 3 bases, the J end lost 4 bases, and 9 bases lay between the germline ends. CDR1 is LGHDT, CDR2 YNNKEL, per germline (reference sequence).

The specimen was blood. This TCR came from a middle-aged woman with Graves' hyperthyroidism. The chain has TRBV3-1 and TRBJ2-2; weak D call: TRBD2 (5 bases). The CDR3 sequence: CASSQRAITGELFF. The CDR3, as DNA: TGTGCCAGCAGCCAGCGGGCGATCACCGGGGAGCTGTTTTTT.